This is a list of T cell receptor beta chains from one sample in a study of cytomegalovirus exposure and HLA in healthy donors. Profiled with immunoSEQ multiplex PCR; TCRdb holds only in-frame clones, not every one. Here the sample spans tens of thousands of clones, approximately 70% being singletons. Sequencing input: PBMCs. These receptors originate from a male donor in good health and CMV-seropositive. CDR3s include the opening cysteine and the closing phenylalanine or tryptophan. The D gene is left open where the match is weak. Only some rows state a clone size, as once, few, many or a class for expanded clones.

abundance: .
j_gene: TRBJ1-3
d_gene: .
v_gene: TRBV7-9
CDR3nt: TGTTCCGACAACAAGGATCGAAATACCATATATTTT
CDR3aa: CSDNKDRNTIYF

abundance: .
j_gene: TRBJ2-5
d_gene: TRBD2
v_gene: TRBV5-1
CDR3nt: TGCGCCAGCAGCGGGCCGGGACTAGCGGGAGGGCGTCAAGAGACCCAGTACTTC
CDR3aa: CASSGPGLAGGRQETQYF

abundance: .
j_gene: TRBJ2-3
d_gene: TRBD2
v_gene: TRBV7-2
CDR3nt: TGTGCCAGCAGCTCGACTAGCGGGGGCACAGATACGCAGTATTTT
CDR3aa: CASSSTSGGTDTQYF

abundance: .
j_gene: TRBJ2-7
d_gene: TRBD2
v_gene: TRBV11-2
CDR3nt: TGTGCCAGCAGCTTAGATAGGCGGGGGTTCTACGAGCAGTACTTC
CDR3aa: CASSLDRRGFYEQYF

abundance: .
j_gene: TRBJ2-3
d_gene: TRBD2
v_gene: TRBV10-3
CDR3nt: TGTGCCATCAGGAGGACTAGCGGGAAGGGCACAGATACGCAGTATTTT
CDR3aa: CAIRRTSGKGTDTQYF

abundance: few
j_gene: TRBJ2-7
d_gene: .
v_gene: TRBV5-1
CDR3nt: TGCGCCAGCAGCCTGGAGCGCTACGAGCAGTACTTC
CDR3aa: CASSLERYEQYF

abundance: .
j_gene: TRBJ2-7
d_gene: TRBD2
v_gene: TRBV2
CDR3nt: TGTGCCAGCAGTGAAGCAACTAGCGGGATATCCTACGAGCAGTACTTC
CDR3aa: CASSEATSGISYEQYF

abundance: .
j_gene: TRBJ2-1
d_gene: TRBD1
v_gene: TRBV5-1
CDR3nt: TGCGCCAGCAGCTGGGACAGCTACAATGAGCAGTTCTTC
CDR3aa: CASSWDSYNEQFF

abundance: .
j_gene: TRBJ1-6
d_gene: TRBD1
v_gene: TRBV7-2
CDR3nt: TGTGCCAGCAGCCGGAGGACAGGGGTTAATTCACCCCTCCACTTT
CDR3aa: CASSRRTGVNSPLHF

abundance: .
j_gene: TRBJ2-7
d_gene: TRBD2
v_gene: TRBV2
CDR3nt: TGTGCCAGCAGTGAATGGCGGGAGGCGCCCTACGAGCAGTACTTC
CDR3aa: CASSEWREAPYEQYF

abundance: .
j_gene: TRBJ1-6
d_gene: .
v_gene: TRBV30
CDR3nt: TGTGCCTGGAGTGTAGGCGAGGATGGCTATAATTCACCCCTCCACTTT
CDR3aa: CAWSVGEDGYNSPLHF

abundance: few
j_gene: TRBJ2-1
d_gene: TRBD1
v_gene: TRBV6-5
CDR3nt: TGTGCCAGCAGCCTCGACAGGGGGTCCTACAATGAGCAGTTCTTC
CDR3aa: CASSLDRGSYNEQFF

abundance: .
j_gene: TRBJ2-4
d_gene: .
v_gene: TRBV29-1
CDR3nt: TGCAGCGTGGACACGCACGCCAAAAACATTCAGTACTTC
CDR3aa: CSVDTHAKNIQYF

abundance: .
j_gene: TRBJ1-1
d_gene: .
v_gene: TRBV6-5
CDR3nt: TGTGCCAGCAGTTATGGATTCGGGGTAAACACTGAAGCTTTCTTT
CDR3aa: CASSYGFGVNTEAFF

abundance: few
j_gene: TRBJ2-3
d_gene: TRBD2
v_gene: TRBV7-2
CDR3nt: TGTGCCAGCAGCTTAGCTAGCGGGGGGGCAGATACGCAGTATTTT
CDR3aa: CASSLASGGADTQYF

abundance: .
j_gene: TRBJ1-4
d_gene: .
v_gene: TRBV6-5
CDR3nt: TGTGCCAGCAGTTTTACAGGACGAGCCGTGCTGTTTTTT
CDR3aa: CASSFTGRAVLFF

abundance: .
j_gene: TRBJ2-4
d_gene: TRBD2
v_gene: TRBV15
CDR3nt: TGTGCCACCAGCAGAGATGGACTAGCGGGAGTCGGGGCCAAAAACATTCAGTACTTC
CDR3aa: CATSRDGLAGVGAKNIQYF

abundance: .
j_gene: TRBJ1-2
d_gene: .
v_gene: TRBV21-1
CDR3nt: TGTGCCAGCAGCAAAGGTGGCACAACTAACTATGGCTACACCTTC
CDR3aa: CASSKGGTTNYGYTF

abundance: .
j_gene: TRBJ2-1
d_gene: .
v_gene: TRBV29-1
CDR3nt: TGCAGCGTGCGTAGGACAGACTACAATGAGCAGTTCTTC
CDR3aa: CSVRRTDYNEQFF

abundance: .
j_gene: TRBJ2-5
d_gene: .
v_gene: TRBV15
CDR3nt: TGTGCCACCAGCAGAGATCGGGGGTACCAAGAGACCCAGTACTTC
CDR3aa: CATSRDRGYQETQYF

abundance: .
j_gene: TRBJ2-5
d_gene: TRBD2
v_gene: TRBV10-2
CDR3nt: TGCGCAACAAGGGGCGGGGGTAAGGGGGAGACCCAGTACTTC
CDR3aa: CATRGGGKGETQYF

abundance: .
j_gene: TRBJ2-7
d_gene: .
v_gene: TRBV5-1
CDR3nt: TGCGCCAGCAGCCAACAATACGAGCAGTACTTC
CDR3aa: CASSQQYEQYF

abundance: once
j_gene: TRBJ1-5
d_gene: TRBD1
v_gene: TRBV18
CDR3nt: TGTGCCAGCTCACCAAGACAGGGGGATAGCAATCAGCCCCAGCATTTT
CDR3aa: CASSPRQGDSNQPQHF

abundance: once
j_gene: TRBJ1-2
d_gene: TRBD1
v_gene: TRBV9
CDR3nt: TGTGCCAGCAGCGTAGCTACAGGGACAGGGGGCAGTGGCTACACCTTC
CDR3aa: CASSVATGTGGSGYTF

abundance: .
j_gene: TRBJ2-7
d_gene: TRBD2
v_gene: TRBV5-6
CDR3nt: TGTGCCAGCAGCCCCACTAGCGCCAGGTGGGGCGAGCAGTACTTC
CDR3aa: CASSPTSARWGEQYF

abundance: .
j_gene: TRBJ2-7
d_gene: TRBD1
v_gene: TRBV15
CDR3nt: TGTGCCACCAGCAGAGATGCGACAGGGACCTACGAGCAGTACTTC
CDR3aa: CATSRDATGTYEQYF

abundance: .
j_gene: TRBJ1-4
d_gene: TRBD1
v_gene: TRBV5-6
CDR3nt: TGTGCCAGCAGCTGGACAGGTCGTAATGAAAAACTGTTTTTT
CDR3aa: CASSWTGRNEKLFF

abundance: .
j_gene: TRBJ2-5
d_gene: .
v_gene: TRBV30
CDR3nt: TGTGCCTGGATGAATCAACGGAACAAAATAAGGAGTACAGAGACCCAGTACTTC
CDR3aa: CAWMNQRNKIRSTETQYF

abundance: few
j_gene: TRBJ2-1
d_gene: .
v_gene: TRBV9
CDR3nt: TGTGCCAGCAGCGTAAGTACTATTCCTTCCTACAATGAGCAGTTCTTC
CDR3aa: CASSVSTIPSYNEQFF

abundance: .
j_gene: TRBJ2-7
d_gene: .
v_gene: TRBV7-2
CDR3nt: TGTGCCAGCAGCCTAGGGGCTTCCTCCTACGAGCAGTACTTC
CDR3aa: CASSLGASSYEQYF

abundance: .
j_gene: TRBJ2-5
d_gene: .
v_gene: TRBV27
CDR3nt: TGTGCCAGCAGTTTCTACGGAGAGACCCAGTACTTC
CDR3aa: CASSFYGETQYF

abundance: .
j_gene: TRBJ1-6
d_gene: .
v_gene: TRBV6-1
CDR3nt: TGTGCCAGCAGTGAGGCTTGGGCCACCAATTCACCCCTCCACTTT
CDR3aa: CASSEAWATNSPLHF

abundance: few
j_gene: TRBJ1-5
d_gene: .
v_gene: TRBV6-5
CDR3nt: TGTGCCAGCAGTTACACCGGGAATCAGCCCCAGCATTTT
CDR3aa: CASSYTGNQPQHF

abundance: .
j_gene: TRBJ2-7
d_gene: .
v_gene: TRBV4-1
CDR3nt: TGCGCCAGCAGCCCCGAGGATCCGGGTAGACACGAGCAGTACTTC
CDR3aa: CASSPEDPGRHEQYF

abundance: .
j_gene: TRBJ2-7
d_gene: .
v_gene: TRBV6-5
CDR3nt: TGTGCCAGCAGTTACGAGGCAGGGTTCACCTACGAGCAGTACTTC
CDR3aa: CASSYEAGFTYEQYF

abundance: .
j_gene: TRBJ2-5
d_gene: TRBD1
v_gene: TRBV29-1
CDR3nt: TGCAGCGTTTACCCCACAGGGGGCCAAGAGACCCAGTACTTC
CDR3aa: CSVYPTGGQETQYF

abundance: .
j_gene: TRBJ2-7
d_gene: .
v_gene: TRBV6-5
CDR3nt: TGTGCCAGCAGTTACCGGGGGGCAAACTACGAGCAGTACTTC
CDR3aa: CASSYRGANYEQYF